These 29 T cell receptor delta chains originate from one sample sequenced in a study of Vδ1+ human thymocytes. The template was reverse-transcribed extracted RNA. CDR3 amplicons came from multiplex PCR with pooled V-gene forward and constant-region reverse primers. TCRdb reprocessed the multiplex PCR reads using CATT. The repertoire holds about 55,000 delta-chain clones, with 15% as singletons. The antigens of these receptors remain unknown. Study conclusions and caveats: Thymic TRG and TRD repertoires appeared highly polyclonal.

Sequencing input: Vdelta1+ gamma-delta thymocytes from the thymus. This sample's subset: FACS-sorted CD3+ TCRalphabeta- TCRVdelta1+ TCRVdelta2- thymocytes. These receptors all come from a boy younger than two who had congenital heart surgery.

This chain links TRDV1 with TRDJ1, with D possibly being TRDD2 or TRDD3 (7 bases each). V was trimmed by 0 bases and J by 0 bases, leaving 26 bases between them. Looked up from germline, CDR1 is TSWWSYY and CDR2 is QGS. The CDR3 is made up of 21 amino acids. The DNA for the CDR3 is TGTGCTCTTGGGGAACTCAAGACTTCCTATTCCCTGGGGGGGTACACCGATAAACTCATCTTT. Translating it yields CALGELKTSYSLGGYTDKLIF.

This clone is a singleton in its sample. Possible read error: a much larger clone is one base away. This chain joins TRDV2 and TRDJ1; TRDD3 matches at 13 bases. The CDR3 is 20 residues long. V was clipped by 6 bases and J by 0 bases; unmatched bases: 18. Germline CDR1 and CDR2: GEAIGNYY and EKD. The CDR3 protein is CACPLAYWGIRGSYTDKLIF. The CDR3 nucleotides read TGTGCCTGTCCGTTGGCGTACTGGGGGATACGCGGGTCGTACACCGATAAACTCATCTTT.

This clone was detected only a few times. The chain has TRDV1 and TRDJ1, with 10 bases that match TRDD3. Germline-derived CDR1 and CDR2 are TSWWSYY and QGS. The CDR3 sequence is 21 residues long. The junction had 20 bases not matched to a gene; V was cut back by 4 bases and J by 0 bases. The CDR3 here is CALGANRFLTGGSLYTDKLIF. Written as DNA, the CDR3 is TGTGCTCTTGGGGCCAACCGCTTCTTAACTGGGGGATCGTTGTACACCGATAAACTCATCTTT.

The rearrangement joins TRDV1 to TRDJ1; 9 bases align to TRDD3. This CDR3 comprises 22 residues. In germline, CDR1 is TSWWSYY, CDR2 QGS. The J segment lost 6 bases and the V segment lost 2 bases, leaving 28 bases of the junction unmatched. The CDR3, as DNA: TGTGCTCTTGGGGAATGGTTCCTACAGCAAGACCACTGGGGGAAAAACCTGTATAAACTCATCTTT. Protein: CALGEWFLQQDHWGKNLYKLIF.

This clone turned up a few times. The chain carries TRDV1 and TRDJ1; D tentatively fits TRDD2 or TRDD3 (8 bases each). Germline V gene sequence: CDR1 TSWWSYY, CDR2 QGS. This CDR3 spans 23 amino acids. Between the trimmed V and J ends, which lost 2 bases and 0 bases, there was a span of 34 bases. The CDR3 region has the DNA TGTGCTCTTGGGGAAACTCACTTCCTACGACTACTGGGGGCTGAGATAAACACCGATAAACTCATCTTT. Its translation is CALGETHFLRLLGAEINTDKLIF.

The J gene is TRDJ1, the V gene TRDV1, with D tentatively TRDD3 (6 bases). Germline CDR1 is TSWWSYY and CDR2 is QGS. The CDR3 runs 23 residues. Trimming took off 4 bases at V and 0 bases at J, with 36 bases between the two ends. The DNA for the CDR3 is TGTGCTCTTGGGGGCGAAACAGGTACGGTGGTGGGGGGAACCGCTCTGTACACCGATAAACTCATCTTT. Amino acids: CALGGETGTVVGGTALYTDKLIF.

Notes on this clone: A much larger clone lies a single base off, so this may be a read error. This sample includes further DNA sequences coding for the same CDR3. J is TRDJ1 and V is TRDV2; 9 positions agree with TRDD3. Germline CDR1 GEAIGNYY, CDR2 EKD. CDR3 length equals 13 residues. V dropped 5 bases and J dropped 8; count of bases not matched to a gene: 8. The CDR3 DNA reads TGTGCCTGTGCCCTCACCGGGGGATACAAACTCATCTTT. Protein product: CACALTGGYKLIF.

The chain carries TRDV1 and TRDJ1; the match to TRDD3 covers 8 bases. Germline-derived CDR1 and CDR2 are TSWWSYY and QGS. V shed 0 bases and J 0 bases; nucleotides not matched to a gene: 6. The CDR3 sequence is 17 residues long. The CDR3: CALGELPVLGDTDKLIF. The CDR3 DNA is TGTGCTCTTGGGGAACTACCGGTACTGGGGGACACCGATAAACTCATCTTT.

Worth noting for this clone: This sequence may be a read error, since a much larger clone differs from it by one base. The rearrangement links TRDV2 to TRDJ1; TRDD3 agrees at 10 bases. There are 15 residues in the CDR3. CDR1 GEAIGNYY and CDR2 EKD come from the germline V gene. The CDR3 loop reads CAVRSTGGYTDKLIF. In DNA form, the CDR3 reads TGCGCCGTAAGGAGTACTGGGGGATACACCGATAAACTCATCTTT.

In this sample, this clone turned up a few times. The chain couples TRDV1 to TRDJ1, with 7 bases fitting TRDD3. Germline CDR1 and CDR2: TSWWSYY and QGS. The CDR3 is 18 amino acids. V was pared by 4 bases and J by 4 bases, with 18 bases of the junction left unmatched. CDR3 nucleotides: TGTGCTCTTGGGGGACAATACGATCTGGGGGCTGAGGGCGATAAACTCATCTTT. This gives the protein CALGGQYDLGAEGDKLIF.

V usage is TRDV1 and J usage is TRDJ1; 8 nucleotides match TRDD3. Germline CDR1 and CDR2: TSWWSYY and QGS. The CDR3 is made up of 21 amino acids. The trim removed 0 bases at V and 0 bases at J, leaving 18 bases unmatched. The CDR3 loop is CALGELSYGGWGTKYTDKLIF. CDR3 DNA: TGTGCTCTTGGGGAACTCTCCTATGGAGGCTGGGGGACCAAGTACACCGATAAACTCATCTTT.

The gene calls are TRDV1 and TRDJ1, with 12 nucleotides matching TRDD3. CDR1 and CDR2 (germline): TSWWSYY, QGS. CDR3 size: 18 residues. The V segment lost 1 base and the J segment 7 bases; nucleotides outside the gene matches: 13. CDR3 DNA: TGTGCTCTTGGGGAACCGGTAGACTGGGGGATACACGGCCCTAAACTCATCTTT. Protein sequence: CALGEPVDWGIHGPKLIF.

V gene TRDV1 combines with J gene TRDJ1; D perhaps matches TRDD3 (6 bases). CDR3 length equals 17 residues. V lost 2 bases and J lost 0, with 16 bases in between. From germline, CDR1 is TSWWSYY and CDR2 QGS. The CDR3 is CALGELLAGEYTDKLIF. Written as DNA, the CDR3 is TGTGCTCTTGGGGAATTGTTGGCGGGGGAGTACACCGATAAACTCATCTTT.

The rearrangement links TRDV1 to TRDJ1, with 8 bases that match TRDD3. V dropped 5 bases and J dropped 0; count of bases not matched to a gene: 14. CDR3 length equals 18 residues. Germline V lookup: CDR1 TSWWSYY, CDR2 QGS. The CDR3 sequence is CALGKPVTGGCYTDKLIF. The CDR3 region has the DNA TGTGCTCTTGGGAAGCCTGTGACTGGGGGGTGTTACACCGATAAACTCATCTTT.

The J gene is TRDJ1, the V gene TRDV1; 9 bases line up with TRDD3. Per the germline V gene, CDR1 is TSWWSYY and CDR2 is QGS. The length of the CDR3 is 19 residues. V dropped 3 bases and J dropped 0; count of bases not matched to a gene: 14. The CDR3 nucleotides are TGTGCTCTTGGGGACCGGCGGTCTGGGGGATTCGCAAACACCGATAAACTCATCTTT. Residues: CALGDRRSGGFANTDKLIF.

The chain combines TRDV1 with TRDJ1; 8 nucleotides align to TRDD3. This CDR3 is 17 amino acids long. Germline loops: CDR1 TSWWSYY, CDR2 QGS. V gave up 6 bases and J gave up 4 bases; unmatched junction bases: 16. CDR3 in DNA: TGTGCTCTTGGTTACCCCTGGGGGACCCCGCGAGGCGATAAACTCATCTTT. Its translation: CALGYPWGTPRGDKLIF.

V and J are TRDV1 and TRDJ1, with D perhaps TRDD3 (6 bases). Germline assignment: CDR1 TSWWSYY and CDR2 QGS. The CDR3 runs 22 residues. V lost 4 bases and J 2 bases, leaving 35 bases between the germline ends. This CDR3 is CALGVCFPPPGDPSFRTDKLIF. In DNA, the CDR3 is TGTGCTCTTGGGGTCTGCTTTCCACCGCCTGGGGATCCCTCATTCCGGACCGATAAACTCATCTTT.

This clone was counted ten times or more. Other DNA sequences within the sample encode an identical CDR3. The chain recombines TRDV2 with TRDJ1; 7 nucleotides agree with TRDD3. After removal of 1 base from V and 0 bases from J, the junction contained 10 bases not matched to a gene. In germline, CDR1 is GEAIGNYY, CDR2 EKD. CDR3 length equals 17 residues. The CDR3 loop is CACDTRGGDINTDKLIF. CDR3 nucleotide sequence: TGTGCCTGTGACACTAGAGGCGGGGATATCAACACCGATAAACTCATCTTT.

This sequence joins TRDV1 and TRDJ1; 12 bases fit TRDD3. CDR1 TSWWSYY and CDR2 QGS come from the germline V gene. J was trimmed by 4 bases and V by 0 bases; bases with no gene match: 24. The CDR3 spans 23 residues. CDR3 region: CALGELEPTEPPYWGIQDDKLIF. In DNA form, the CDR3 reads TGTGCTCTTGGGGAACTAGAGCCAACCGAACCACCGTACTGGGGGATACAAGACGATAAACTCATCTTT.

This clone was detected only a few times. The gene calls are TRDV1 and TRDJ1; 9 nucleotides agree with TRDD3. The CDR3 is made up of 18 amino acids. V lost 2 bases to trimming and J lost 8 bases; unmatched junction nucleotides: 18. Germline V gene data show CDR1 as TSWWSYY and CDR2 as QGS. CDR3 loop: CALGEYSYFGDTPGKLIF. DNA for the CDR3: TGTGCTCTTGGGGAATACTCCTACTTTGGGGATACGCCCGGGAAACTCATCTTT.

There are a few counts of this clone. The rearrangement links TRDV1 to TRDJ1, with 13 bases that match TRDD3. The CDR3 runs 16 residues. After removal of 4 bases from V and 7 bases from J, the junction contained 9 bases not matched to a gene. Germline CDR1 and CDR2: TSWWSYY and QGS. DNA for the CDR3: TGTGCTCTTGGGGGTTCCCACTGGGGGATACGTGGTAAACTCATCTTT. It yields the protein CALGGSHWGIRGKLIF.

The table lists this clone with many counts. The V call is TRDV2, the J call TRDJ3; 10 bases are shared with TRDD3. The CDR3 totals 15 residues. CDR1 is GEAIGNYY and CDR2 is EKD in the germline V gene. CDR3 bases: TGTGCAGGTCTGGGGGATACCTGGGACACCCGACAGATGTTTTTC. Translation: CAGLGDTWDTRQMFF.

V and J are TRDV1 and TRDJ1, with TRDD3 matching over 8 bases. Germline assignment: CDR1 TSWWSYY and CDR2 QGS. This CDR3 has 21 residues. The V and J ends lost 3 bases and 1 base, in that order; junction bases with no gene match: 22. CDR3 sequence reads: CALGDSVLGAPGRRPTDKLIF. CDR3 DNA: TGTGCTCTTGGGGACTCTGTACTGGGGGCCCCTGGTCGCCGACCCACCGATAAACTCATCTTT.

The chain links TRDV1 to TRDJ2; weak D call: TRDD2 (5 bases). V was cut by 0 bases and J by 0 bases, with 23 bases left in between. The V gene's germline CDR1 is TSWWSYY and CDR2 QGS. The CDR3 loop spans 21 amino acids. The CDR3 DNA is TGTGCTCTTGGGGAACTACCTCCCTTCGGGTCTCGAAGCCCTTTGACAGCACAACTCTTCTTT. This sequence encodes CALGELPPFGSRSPLTAQLFF.

This clone was picked up a small number of times. V gene TRDV1 combines with J gene TRDJ1, with a weak D call TRDD3 (5 bases). This CDR3 region has 18 residues. CDR1 is TSWWSYY, CDR2 QGS, per germline. V was shortened by 3 bases and J by 3 bases, with 23 bases between the two germline ends. This chain's CDR3 is CALGDRGGFWPVADKLIF. CDR3 coding DNA: TGTGCTCTTGGGGACAGAGGGGGCTTCTGGCCGGTGGCCGATAAACTCATCTTT.

The chain has TRDV1 and TRDJ1, with 8 nucleotides matching TRDD3. CDR1 and CDR2 from the germline V gene are TSWWSYY and QGS. The CDR3 runs 18 residues. Trimming took 3 bases from V and 1 from J; bases not matched to a gene: 13. The CDR3 reads CALGEIPPTGGTTDKLIF. The CDR3 region has the DNA TGTGCTCTTGGGGAGATCCCACCTACTGGGGGGACCACCGATAAACTCATCTTT.

A few counts support this clone. This chain connects TRDV1 to TRDJ1; 11 bases line up with TRDD3. The length of the CDR3 is 25 residues. Trimming removed 5 bases from V and 3 bases from J; junction bases left unmatched: 35. The germline CDR1 and CDR2 sequences are TSWWSYY and QGS. The CDR3 reads CALGNSGPSPFPKSYWGIVPDKLIF. In DNA form, the CDR3 reads TGTGCTCTTGGGAACTCAGGGCCTTCCCCATTTCCGAAATCGTACTGGGGGATAGTTCCCGATAAACTCATCTTT.

The rearrangement joins TRDV2 to TRDJ1, with 13 bases aligning to TRDD3. With 0 bases clipped from V and 4 bases from J, the junction kept 13 bases outside the gene matches. The CDR3 covers 19 residues. CDR1 and CDR2 (germline): GEAIGNYY, EKD. CDR3 coding DNA: TGTGCCTGTGACACCGGATACTGGGGGATACGAGGGGCCTTCGATAAACTCATCTTT. Protein sequence: CACDTGYWGIRGAFDKLIF.

V usage is TRDV1 and J usage is TRDJ1, with D perhaps matching TRDD2 or TRDD3 (9 bases each). The germline V gene encodes CDR1 TSWWSYY and CDR2 QGS. CDR3 size: 18 residues. The ends were cut back, 4 bases at V and 7 bases at J, with 28 bases in the middle. The CDR3 region has the DNA TGTGCTCTTGGGGTCCGGCCTTCCTACCCTACTGGGGGAGCTAAACTCATCTTT. Protein: CALGVRPSYPTGGAKLIF.